The subject of this entry is one T cell receptor beta chain. Antigen: not known. This PCR relied on a set of 60 Vbeta primers and 13 Jbeta primers. Assay: immunoSEQ multiplex PCR; the TCRdb copy retains only in-frame clones and omits some. Of around 200,000 clones in the sample, roughly 84% were seen once. The sample comes from a study of cytomegalovirus exposure and HLA in healthy donors. Study outcomes and limitations: When presence/absence was analysed, sequencing depth was taken to be roughly uniform across donors. More clonal expansion characterized HLA-associated TCR beta chains than equally common others in a later analysis.

The CDR3 length is 16 residues. The germline CDR1 and CDR2 sequences are SGDLS and YYNGEE. Trimming removed 1 base from V and 2 bases from J, with 15 bases in between. The sequence was collected from a girl aged 5 to 17 in good health and CMV-seronegative. The V call is TRBV9, the J call TRBJ1-2; unclear D gene. Sequenced material: PBMCs. CDR3 nucleotide sequence: TGTGCCAGCAGCGTATGGGAGATTCCTATGAACTATGGCTACACCTTC. Residues: CASSVWEIPMNYGYTF.